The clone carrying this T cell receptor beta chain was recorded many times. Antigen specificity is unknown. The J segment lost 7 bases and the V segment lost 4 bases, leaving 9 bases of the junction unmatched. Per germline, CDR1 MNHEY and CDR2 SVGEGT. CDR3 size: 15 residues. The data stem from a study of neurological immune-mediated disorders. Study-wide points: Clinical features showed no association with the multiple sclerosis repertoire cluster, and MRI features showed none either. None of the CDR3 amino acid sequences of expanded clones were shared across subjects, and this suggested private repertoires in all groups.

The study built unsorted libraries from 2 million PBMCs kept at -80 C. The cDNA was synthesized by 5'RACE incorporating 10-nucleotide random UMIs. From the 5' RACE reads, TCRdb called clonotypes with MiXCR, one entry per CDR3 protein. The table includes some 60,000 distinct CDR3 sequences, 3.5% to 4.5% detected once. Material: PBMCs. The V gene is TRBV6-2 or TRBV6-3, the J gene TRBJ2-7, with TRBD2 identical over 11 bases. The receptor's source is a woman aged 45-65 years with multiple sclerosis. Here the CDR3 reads CASSSFRLAGREQYF. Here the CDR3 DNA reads TGTGCCAGCAGTTCGTTTCGACTAGCGGGACGTGAGCAGTACTTC.